This T cell receptor beta chain was sequenced during a study of blood T cell repertoires in COVID-19. Overall study context: PBMCs, B-cell-depleted T cells, or T cells were the source of the cDNA or gDNA that made up the material.

Germline-derived CDR1 and CDR2 are LNHNV and YYDKDF (reference sequence). This CDR3 has 15 residues. Trimming removed 7 bases from V and 0 bases from J, with 13 bases in between. Repertoires were generated with immunoSEQ multiplex PCR, while TCRdb's copy carries only in-frame clones and drops some. The sample records some 260,000 clones, about 89% being singletons. The TCR was taken from a man aged 40-49 years who had recovered from COVID-19. Sequencing used PBMCs or T cells enriched from blood (not recorded which). The V call is TRBV15, the J call TRBJ1-5, with D unclear. The CDR3 coding sequence is TGTGCCACCACCGATGGGAGGGTTAGCAATCAGCCCCAGCATTTT. It translates to CATTDGRVSNQPQHF.